This T cell receptor (beta chain) was captured in a study of blood T cell repertoires in COVID-19. In the study overall: PBMCs, B-cell-depleted T cells, or T cells were the source of the cDNA or gDNA that made up the material.

The CDR3 contains 18 residues. CDR1 MNHEY and CDR2 SVGEGT come from the germline V gene. The V gene end was trimmed by 0 bases and the J gene end by 0 bases; junction bases not matched to a gene: 3. In the authors' methods: Estimates of nucleated cell counts were drawn from the amplification of reference gene primers. The assay was immunoSEQ multiplex PCR, and TCRdb's table has in-frame clones only and misses some. V and J calls and clone size come straight from that table; D and trimming were deduced from the DNA. The sample yields fewer than 85,000 clones, about 88% seen once. The chain uses TRBV6-2 or TRBV6-3 and TRBJ2-2; 11 bases are shared with TRBD2. Sequenced input: peripheral blood. The source of this sequence is a human donor in a cohort sampled during active COVID-19. CDR3 in DNA: TGTGCCAGCAGTTACTCATTAGCGGGGGGGCCGAACACCGGGGAGCTGTTTTTT. Translated, it gives CASSYSLAGGPNTGELFF.